The clone carrying this TCR beta chain was seen only once. Its antigen remains unidentified. This sample is part of a study of T cells in localized non-small cell lung cancer. The study, taken as a whole, reports: Of the tissues analyzed, uninvolved adjacent lung showed maximal T cell clonality, greater than tumor. Researchers found a median around 58 of the top 100 tumor clones in adjacent lung.

Only in-frame clones appear in the TCRdb table, and some are missing; sequencing was by immunoSEQ multiplex PCR. The sample carries about 14,000 clones, about 80% recorded once. The sequencing here drew on peripheral blood, taken before any cancer treatment. This TCR derives from an older female donor with stage I squamous cell lung carcinoma.

In DNA, the CDR3 is TGTGCCAGTAGTCCTCGGGGCTGGAACACCGGGGAGCTGTTTTTT. This codes for CASSPRGWNTGELFF. The chain has TRBV19 and TRBJ2-2; D possibly matches TRBD1 or TRBD2 (5 bases each). The V and J ends lost 5 bases and 1 base respectively, with 11 bases between them. Germline V gene sequence: CDR1 LNHDA, CDR2 SQIVND (reference sequence). The CDR3 spans 15 residues.